The clone carrying this TCR beta chain was counted once. The source of the sample is a study of OX40 agonist ivuxolimab in advanced cancers. Here immunoSEQ multiplex PCR was the method, and the copy in TCRdb shows in-frame clones only, minus some. The data hold approximately 55,000 clones, with approximately 86% observed a single time. The germline gives CDR1 SEHNR, CDR2 FQNEAQ (reference sequence). The CDR3 extends over 16 amino acids. The trim removed 4 bases at V and 2 bases at J, leaving 7 bases unmatched. Here the sequenced sample was CD4+ or CD8+ T cells sorted from blood, taken in a trial of the OX40 agonist ivuxolimab. The TCR was taken from an adult with an advanced solid tumor such as melanoma, head and neck, liver or kidney cancer. V gene TRBV7-9 combines with J gene TRBJ1-4; TRBD1 matches 7 bases. Here the CDR3 DNA reads TGTGCCAGCAGCTCCGAGGGGGCCGGGACTAATGAAAAACTGTTTTTT. It is translated as CASSSEGAGTNEKLFF.